These 22 T cell receptor beta chains were all obtained from the same sample, sequenced in a study of vaccination effects on CD4 cells after COVID-19. No cognate antigen is known for these TCRs. Cells that had been cultured for nine to eleven days were the source of isolated CD4+ T cells. The protocol was immunoSEQ multiplex PCR, while the TCRdb copy is restricted to in-frame clones and leaves out a portion. Among over 45,000 clones, over 50% were seen once, and the ten largest hold nearly 5.5%. Specimen: CD4+ T cells from PBMCs cultured without peptide, collected before COVID-19 vaccination. These TCRs come from a human donor who received a COVID-19 vaccine.

The rearrangement joins TRBV4-3 to TRBJ2-3; 10 bases match TRBD2. CDR1 is LGHNA and CDR2 is YSLEER in the germline V gene. The J segment lost 9 bases and the V segment lost 0 bases, leaving 12 bases of the junction unmatched. The CDR3 runs 17 residues. CDR3 sequence: CASSQDWLAGVLRTQYF. The CDR3 region has the DNA TGCGCCAGCAGCCAAGACTGGCTAGCGGGGGTACTTAGGACGCAGTATTTT.

This clone occurred once. The chain combines TRBV5-8 with TRBJ2-3; D is possibly TRBD1 (6 bases). CDR1 is SGHTS and CDR2 is YDEGEE in the germline V gene. V dropped 1 base and J dropped 4 bases, with 10 bases sitting between them. CDR3 size: 14 residues. In DNA, the CDR3 is TGTGCCAGCAGCTTGCAGGGGACGGCAGATACGCAGTATTTT. This translates into CASSLQGTADTQYF.

The V call is TRBV4-1, the J call TRBJ2-3; 7 bases agree with TRBD2. Germline V gives CDR1 MGHRA, CDR2 YSYEKL. The CDR3 consists of 16 residues. With 1 base clipped from V and 0 bases from J, the junction kept 4 bases outside the gene matches. In DNA form, the CDR3 reads TGCGCCAGCAGCCAAGTTCCGGGACTAAGCACAGATACGCAGTATTTT. Its translation is CASSQVPGLSTDTQYF.

This chain joins TRBV15 and TRBJ2-5; TRBD2 matches 9 bases. With V trimmed by 1 base and J by 2 bases, 8 bases remained unmatched. Germline V gene sequence: CDR1 LNHNV, CDR2 YYDKDF (reference sequence). CDR3 length: 17 amino acids. In DNA form, the CDR3 reads TGTGCCACCAGCAGAGCTTTATGGACTAGCGTGCAAGAGACCCAGTACTTC. It codes for CATSRALWTSVQETQYF.

The chain combines TRBV7-6 with TRBJ1-1; D gene unclear. In germline, CDR1 is SGHVS, CDR2 FNYEAQ. The CDR3 extends over 13 amino acids. V was trimmed by 2 bases and J by 1 base, leaving 5 bases between them. DNA of the CDR3: TGTGCCAGCAGCTTAAAGACGAACACTGAAGCTTTCTTT. Translated, it gives CASSLKTNTEAFF.

The V call is TRBV5-4, the J call TRBJ2-1, with 11 bases identical to TRBD2. The CDR3 runs to 15 residues. Trimming cost V 3 bases and J 4 bases; bases outside gene matches: 3. CDR1 and CDR2 (germline): SGHNT, YYREEE (reference sequence). The CDR3 region has the DNA TGTGCCAGCAGCTGGGGGACTAGCGGTTACAATGAGCAGTTCTTC. This translates into CASSWGTSGYNEQFF.

The J gene is TRBJ1-1, the V gene TRBV19, with 7 bases fitting TRBD1. Germline-derived CDR1 and CDR2 are LNHDA and SQIVND (reference sequence). The length of the CDR3 is 16 residues. V shed 4 bases, J shed 1 base, and the junction held 9 bases outside the gene matches. The CDR3, as DNA: TGTGCCAGTAGTACCAGGGACAGACCATCGAACACTGAAGCTTTCTTT. It specifies CASSTRDRPSNTEAFF.

The CDR3 DNA follows: TGCGCCAGCAGCTTGGCCGTCCCACAAACTACCGGGGAGCTGTTTTTT. It encodes CASSLAVPQTTGELFF. The genes are TRBV5-1 and TRBJ2-2; D is unresolved. CDR3 length: 16 residues. In germline, CDR1 is SGHRS, CDR2 YFSETQ. Trimming removed 0 bases at V and 5 bases at J, with 14 bases between.

This clone was seen only a few times. J is TRBJ1-2 and V is TRBV7-2, with 7 bases that match TRBD1. V trimming: 3 bases; J trimming: 1 base; junction bases outside the gene matches: 8. CDR3 length: 16 residues. In germline, CDR1 is SGHTA, CDR2 FQGNSA. This CDR3 is CASSFRQGGVNYGYTF. The CDR3 DNA sequence: TGTGCCAGCAGCTTTAGACAGGGCGGTGTTAACTATGGCTACACCTTC.

The V call is TRBV29-1, the J call TRBJ1-1; D is uncertain. Germline V gene sequence: CDR1 SQVTM, CDR2 ANQGSEA. The CDR3 has 12 amino acids. Deletions cut 7 bases from V and 1 base from J, with 10 bases between. Here the CDR3 DNA reads TGCAGCGCCTGGGATCCGAACACTGAAGCTTTCTTT. It yields the protein CSAWDPNTEAFF.

The V and J genes are TRBV6-1 and TRBJ1-2; TRBD1 might be the D (5 bases). The CDR3 runs 14 residues. Trimming took 2 bases from V and 5 from J, leaving 12 bases between them. Germline V gives CDR1 MNHNS, CDR2 SASEGT. The CDR3 DNA sequence: TGTGCCAGCAGTGAATATGGACATGAGTATGGCTACACCTTC. Translated, it gives CASSEYGHEYGYTF.

The chain carries TRBV7-9 and TRBJ1-2; tentative D call: TRBD1 (5 bases). Per germline, CDR1 SEHNR and CDR2 FQNEAQ (reference sequence). V was clipped by 0 bases and J by 4 bases, with 9 bases between them. CDR3 length: 14 residues. CDR3 DNA sequence: TGTGCCAGCAGCTTAGCGCAGGGAGGCTATGGCTACACCTTC. Translated, it gives CASSLAQGGYGYTF.

This chain links TRBV3-1 (or the pseudogene TRBV3-2) with TRBJ1-2, with 10 bases matching TRBD1. Germline CDR1 reads LGHDT; CDR2 reads YNNKEL (reference sequence). The CDR3 totals 16 residues. Trimming removed 2 bases from V and 7 bases from J; junction bases left unmatched: 10. The chain's CDR3 is CASSQKVDRGRSGYTF. The CDR3 nucleotides read TGTGCCAGCAGCCAAAAAGTCGACAGGGGGCGGTCTGGCTACACCTTC.

This clone showed up just a few times. This chain uses TRBV28 with TRBJ2-7, with TRBD1 as a possible D gene (6 bases). Germline CDR1 MDHEN, CDR2 SYDVKM. The V gene lost 6 bases and the J gene lost 4 bases, with 10 bases spanning the gap. The CDR3 spans 12 residues. Written as DNA, the CDR3 is TGTGCCAGCAGCCCCGACAGGTACGAGCAGTACTTC. This gives the protein CASSPDRYEQYF.

This rearrangement joins TRBV12-3 or TRBV12-4 to TRBJ1-2; D ambiguous. CDR3 length equals 13 residues. Trimming pared 2 bases from V and 9 bases from J, leaving 13 bases between. CDR3 sequence: CASSLWQVGSYTF. DNA for the CDR3: TGTGCCAGCAGTTTATGGCAGGTCGGGAGCTACACCTTC.

The chain couples TRBV9 to TRBJ1-3; maybe TRBD1 (5 bases). CDR3 length equals 16 residues. CDR1 and CDR2 (germline): SGDLS, YYNGEE. The V gene lost 3 bases and the J gene lost 4 bases, with 17 bases spanning the gap. CDR3 bases: TGTGCCAGCAGCGAACATGGCGGGGCGGGCGGAAACACCATATATTTT. Protein: CASSEHGGAGGNTIYF.

This clone was seen only a few times. The chain links TRBV11-2 to TRBJ2-5, with D possibly called TRBD1 or TRBD2 (5 bases each). V dropped 1 base and J dropped 7 bases, with 19 bases sitting between them. CDR1 is SGHAT and CDR2 is FQNNGV in the germline V gene. CDR3 length: 16 amino acids. The CDR3 region is CASSLVWDPLSGTQYF. In DNA form, the CDR3 reads TGTGCCAGCAGCTTAGTTTGGGACCCTTTAAGTGGGACCCAGTACTTC.

This clone turned up a few times. This rearrangement joins TRBV7-9 to TRBJ2-2, with unresolved D. Germline loops: CDR1 SEHNR, CDR2 FQNEAQ (reference sequence). Trimming shortened V by 3 bases and J by 0 bases, and 8 bases separated the two germline ends. The CDR3 consists of 15 residues. DNA for the CDR3: TGTGCCAGCAGCTTGGGCCTCGCGAACACCGGGGAGCTGTTTTTT. Amino acid sequence: CASSLGLANTGELFF.

The rearrangement links TRBV27 to TRBJ2-1; maybe TRBD1 (8 bases). This CDR3 is 15 amino acids long. Between the trimmed V and J ends, which lost 6 bases and 9 bases, there was a span of 21 bases. Germline-derived CDR1 and CDR2 are MNHEY and SMNVEV (reference sequence). CDR3 loop: CASSRQTTGEGEQFF. CDR3 in DNA: TGTGCCAGCAGCCGCCAGACGACAGGGGAGGGTGAGCAGTTCTTC.

In DNA, the CDR3 is TGTGCCAGCAGTGACCCTTTACGCGAGCAGTACTTC. It codes for CASSDPLREQYF. This sequence joins TRBV6-1 and TRBJ2-7; D uncertain. The ends were cut back, 3 bases at V and 6 bases at J, with 9 bases in the middle. This CDR3 has 12 amino acids. Germline CDR1 MNHNS, CDR2 SASEGT.

The chain is built from TRBV12-3 or TRBV12-4 and TRBJ1-1; 8 nucleotides line up with TRBD1. V lost 6 bases to trimming and J lost 4 bases; unmatched junction nucleotides: 4. This CDR3 comprises 13 residues. The CDR3 nucleotides are TGTGCCAGCAGACAGGGGGAGGGCACTGAAGCTTTCTTT. It translates to CASRQGEGTEAFF.

The chain employs TRBV10-3 and TRBJ2-4; 7 bases are a match to TRBD1. There are 14 residues in the CDR3. The V and J ends lost 8 bases and 6 bases, in that order; junction bases with no gene match: 10. CDR1 is ENHRY and CDR2 is SYGVKD in the germline V gene. CDR3 DNA: TGTGCCATCTCGGGCAGGGGGACCTCAAACATTCAGTACTTC. This codes for CAISGRGTSNIQYF.